Shown below are 23 T cell receptor beta chains from a single sample sequenced in a study of blood T cells in healthy people across ages. Next came a second PCR, run for about 6 to 12 cycles, which used a sample-barcoded 5' primer along with a J-beta primer mix. TCRdb independently ran MiXCR on the 5' RACE reads; one entry per CDR3 protein. The profile shows about 1.7 million distinct CDR3 sequences, 28% of them singletons. Sequenced input: blood. These receptors all come from a woman aged 30 to 39 in good health.

Regarding this clonotype: The junction does not match germline at one end; this may be a read error. The genes are TRBV15 and TRBJ1-2, with 10 bases that match TRBD1. In germline, CDR1 is LNHNV, CDR2 YYDKDF (reference sequence). This CDR3 contains 14 residues. The CDR3 DNA reads TGTGCCACTGGACAGGGGGGCCCCCTCTATTGCTACACCTTC. Translated, it gives CATGQGGPLYCYTF.

This clonotype appeared once. CDR3 in amino acids: CASSYVREWGTEAFF. CDR3 sequence (DNA): TGTGCCAGCAGTTACGTTAGGGAATGGGGCACTGAAGCTTTCTTT. J is TRBJ1-1 and V is TRBV6-5; no clear D gene. The CDR3 loop spans 15 amino acids. Germline lookup yields CDR1 MNHEY and CDR2 SVGAGI. Trimming shortened V by 2 bases and J by 4 bases, and 14 bases separated the two germline ends.

CDR3 in amino acids: CATSRTPGLASEQYF. CDR3 nucleotides: TGTGCCACCAGCAGGACCCCGGGACTAGCGTCCGAGCAGTACTTC. This chain connects TRBV15 to TRBJ2-5, with 10 nucleotides matching TRBD2. The J call may be wrong; the DNA end is better matched by TRBJ2-7. Germline CDR1 and CDR2: LNHNV and YYDKDF (reference sequence). The CDR3 is 15 residues long.

The J gene is TRBJ1-5, the V gene TRBV4-1; tentatively, D is TRBD1 (5 bases). Per the germline V gene, CDR1 is MGHRA and CDR2 is YSYEKL. V was cut by 4 bases and J by 4 bases, with 17 bases left in between. The CDR3 runs 16 residues. The DNA of the CDR3 is TGCGCCAGCAGCCGAGTCCGGGACGGACGGAATCAGCCCCAGCATTTT. Protein sequence: CASSRVRDGRNQPQHF.

The table lists this clonotype with many counts. This rearrangement joins TRBV6-6 to TRBJ2-5; D uncertain. Trimming removed 0 bases from V and 1 base from J, with 9 bases in between. The CDR3 length is 15 residues. The V gene's germline CDR1 is MNHNY and CDR2 SVGAGI (reference sequence). The CDR3 coding sequence is TGTGCCAGCAGTTACTCGAATGGAATCCAAGAGACCCAGTACTTC. It specifies CASSYSNGIQETQYF.

This clonotype was picked up a small number of times. The CDR3 here is CASSLWTSGSYEQFF. CDR3 sequence (DNA): TGTGCCAGCAGCTTGTGGACTAGCGGGAGCTATGAGCAGTTCTTC. The chain couples TRBV7-2 to TRBJ2-1, with TRBD2 identical over 13 bases. In germline, CDR1 is SGHTA, CDR2 FQGNSA. V was clipped by 3 bases and J by 8 bases; unmatched bases: 4. CDR3 length equals 15 residues.

Ten or more counts support this clonotype. The rearrangement joins TRBV5-1 to TRBJ2-7, with 9 positions matching TRBD1. The CDR3 sequence is 14 residues long. Trimming at V came to 2 bases and at J to 5 bases, leaving 5 bases not matched to a gene. Germline CDR1 and CDR2: SGHRS and YFSETQ. The CDR3 DNA reads as TGCGCCAGCAGCTTTGGGACAGGGAGCAACGAGCAGTACTTC. As protein: CASSFGTGSNEQYF.

This clonotype was counted ten times or more. The chain employs TRBV4-1 and TRBJ2-5; a weak D match, TRBD1 (5 bases). Germline assignment: CDR1 MGHRA and CDR2 YSYEKL. V lost 0 bases and J 2 bases, leaving 13 bases between the germline ends. There are 16 residues in the CDR3. The CDR3 is CASSQDPQGWQETQYF. The DNA of the CDR3 is TGCGCCAGCAGCCAAGATCCCCAGGGATGGCAAGAGACCCAGTACTTC.

Ten or more counts support this clonotype. This sequence joins TRBV12-5 and TRBJ2-7; weak D call: TRBD2 (6 bases). Trimming took off 0 bases at V and 2 bases at J, with 14 bases between the two ends. CDR1 is LGHNT and CDR2 is FRNRAP in the germline V gene. This CDR3 comprises 16 residues. The CDR3 sequence: CASGLVNSGLTYEQYF. DNA for the CDR3: TGTGCTAGTGGTTTGGTAAATAGCGGATTAACCTACGAGCAGTACTTC.

This clonotype was detected ten times or more. The CDR3, as DNA: TGTGCCATCAGTGACTGGACAGGACTCCAAGAGACCCAGTACTTC. Translated: CAISDWTGLQETQYF. The genes are TRBV10-3 and TRBJ2-5, with 7 nucleotides matching TRBD1. CDR1 and CDR2 (germline): ENHRY, SYGVKD. The CDR3 has 15 amino acids. Trimming removed 3 bases from V and 1 base from J; junction bases left unmatched: 5.

Notes on this clonotype: This may stem from a read error, because a much larger clone lies one nucleotide away. The V and J genes are TRBV29-1 and TRBJ1-4; no definite D call. CDR3 length equals 13 residues. Trimming cost V 7 bases and J 0 bases, with 9 bases left between them. Germline CDR1 reads SQVTM; CDR2 reads ANQGSEA. The CDR3 sequence: CSGGSATNEKLFF. Written as DNA, the CDR3 is TGCAGCGGAGGGTCTGCAACTAATGAAAAACTGTTTTTT.

This clonotype was counted ten times or more. This chain joins TRBV20-1 and TRBJ2-4, with D perhaps matching TRBD2 (6 bases). The V and J ends lost 0 bases and 1 base respectively, with 10 bases between them. Germline CDR1 DFQATT, CDR2 SNEGSKA (reference sequence). The CDR3 totals 15 residues. Written as DNA, the CDR3 is TGCAGTGCTAGAGAGGAGGGGATCGCCAAAAACATTCAGTACTTC. Protein sequence: CSAREEGIAKNIQYF.

The sample holds a few counts of this clonotype. The chain links TRBV14 to TRBJ1-6; TRBD1 agrees at 10 bases. There are 15 residues in the CDR3. CDR1 and CDR2 (germline): SGHDN, FVKESK. With 1 base clipped from V and 10 bases from J, the junction kept 4 bases outside the gene matches. CDR3 loop: CASSQGGTGASPLHF. The CDR3 DNA is TGTGCCAGCAGCCAAGGTGGGACAGGGGCCTCACCCCTCCACTTT.

A word on this clonotype: A read error is possible here, since a much larger clone lies one base away. J is TRBJ2-3 and V is TRBV20-1, with D tentatively TRBD1 (7 bases). The CDR3 consists of 14 residues. CDR1 is DFQATT, CDR2 SNEGSKA, per germline (reference sequence). Trimming cost V 5 bases and J 4 bases, with 16 bases left between them. CDR3 sequence reads: CSADTGASADTQYF. The CDR3 nucleotides read TGCAGTGCTGACACAGGGGCTAGCGCAGATACGCAGTATTTT.

This chain uses TRBV4-1 with TRBJ1-2, with 8 nucleotides matching TRBD1. Germline CDR1 reads MGHRA; CDR2 reads YSYEKL. V dropped 3 bases and J dropped 8; count of bases not matched to a gene: 5. The CDR3 extends over 13 amino acids. The CDR3 DNA sequence: TGCGCCAGCAGCCACGAAAACAGGGGGGGCTACACCTTC. Translating it yields CASSHENRGGYTF.

In regard to this clonotype: It may be a read error: a sequence one base away is much more abundant. The chain uses TRBV10-3 and TRBJ2-7; perhaps TRBD2 as D (5 bases). CDR1 and CDR2 from the germline V gene are ENHRY and SYGVKD. The CDR3 totals 14 residues. CDR3: CVISESAASYEQYF. CDR3 DNA sequence: TGTGTCATCAGTGAGTCAGCGGCCTCCTACGAGCAGTACTTC.

In this sample, this clonotype turned up a few times. The V call is TRBV4-3, the J call TRBJ2-3, with D perhaps matching TRBD1 or TRBD2 (5 bases each). The CDR3 length is 16 residues. CDR1 is LGHNA, CDR2 YSLEER, per germline. Trimming pared 4 bases from V and 2 bases from J, leaving 16 bases between. The CDR3 protein is CASSPLSVGPTDTQYF. The CDR3 DNA sequence: TGCGCCAGCAGCCCACTTTCGGTGGGACCCACAGATACGCAGTATTTT.

This chain uses TRBV6-2 or TRBV6-3 with TRBJ1-1; 7 nucleotides line up with TRBD1. Germline CDR1 is MNHEY and CDR2 is SVGEGT. The CDR3 has 15 amino acids. The V and J ends lost 6 bases and 1 base, in that order; junction bases with no gene match: 8. The CDR3 protein is CASRDPGTENTEAFF. Written as DNA, the CDR3 is TGTGCCAGCAGGGACCCAGGGACAGAGAACACTGAAGCTTTCTTT.

V gene TRBV9 combines with J gene TRBJ1-2; D perhaps matches TRBD1 (5 bases). Looked up from germline, CDR1 is SGDLS and CDR2 is YYNGEE. CDR3 length: 16 amino acids. Trimming removed 2 bases from V and 1 base from J, with 15 bases in between. Here the CDR3 reads CASSVIQGGNNYGYTF. The CDR3, as DNA: TGTGCCAGCAGCGTTATCCAGGGAGGGAATAACTATGGCTACACCTTC.

This clonotype was observed once. The chain combines TRBV7-9 with TRBJ2-2; tentative D call: TRBD2 (5 bases). Germline V CDR1 and CDR2: SEHNR, FQNEAQ (reference sequence). This CDR3 has 17 residues. Trimming took off 5 bases at V and 6 bases at J, with 22 bases between the two ends. The CDR3 sequence: CASSPSMGAPRAGELFF. CDR3 bases: TGTGCCAGCAGCCCCTCTATGGGAGCGCCCCGGGCCGGGGAGCTGTTTTTT.

In its sample, this clonotype was seen a few times. CDR3: CSARPSDPGGGGKLFF. CDR3 coding DNA: TGCAGTGCTAGACCTTCGGACCCGGGCGGAGGTGGAAAACTGTTTTTT. The chain has TRBV20-1 and TRBJ1-4; D is uncertain. Trimming took 2 bases from V and 10 from J, leaving 23 bases between them. CDR1 DFQATT and CDR2 SNEGSKA come from the germline V gene (reference sequence). The CDR3 length is 16 residues.

The V and J genes are TRBV10-3 and TRBJ1-2, with 7 bases matching TRBD1. The CDR3 length is 15 residues. Looked up from germline, CDR1 is ENHRY and CDR2 is SYGVKD. After removal of 5 bases from V and 4 bases from J, the junction contained 10 bases not matched to a gene. The CDR3 loop reads CAISPGSGGFYGYTF. Written as DNA, the CDR3 is TGTGCCATCAGTCCTGGGTCAGGGGGGTTCTATGGCTACACCTTC.

A few counts support this clonotype. This chain connects TRBV29-1 to TRBJ2-1; D ambiguous. V lost 7 bases to trimming and J lost 4 bases, with 8 bases between them. The CDR3 spans 11 residues. Per germline, CDR1 SQVTM and CDR2 ANQGSEA. The CDR3 spells CSAPQYNEQFF. CDR3 DNA sequence: TGCAGCGCTCCTCAGTACAATGAGCAGTTCTTC.